This T cell receptor beta chain was found in a study of blood T cell repertoires in COVID-19. Whole-study context: Italy, Spain and the United States were the sources of the convalescent and acute COVID-19 samples. The cDNA or gDNA used as material had been derived from T cells, B-cell-depleted T cells, or PBMCs.

Authors' processing steps: How many nucleated cells were present was estimated from reference gene primer amplification. Libraries were prepared by immunoSEQ multiplex PCR; TCRdb keeps only in-frame clonotypes and omits some of them. V and J calls plus clone size are reproduced from that table; the DNA served to infer D and trimming. This table holds a few hundred thousand clones, less than 90% found once. Trimming shortened V by 2 bases and J by 1 base, and 9 bases separated the two germline ends. This CDR3 region has 14 residues. Germline V gene lookup returns CDR1 SGHRS and CDR2 YFSETQ. This receptor was obtained from a woman between 50 and 59 years old with acute or convalescent COVID-19. The chain is built from TRBV5-1 and TRBJ1-1; no definite D call. Material for sequencing was peripheral blood. Here the CDR3 reads CASSFGQSNTEAFF. Written as DNA, the CDR3 is TGCGCCAGCAGCTTTGGGCAGTCGAACACTGAAGCTTTCTTT.